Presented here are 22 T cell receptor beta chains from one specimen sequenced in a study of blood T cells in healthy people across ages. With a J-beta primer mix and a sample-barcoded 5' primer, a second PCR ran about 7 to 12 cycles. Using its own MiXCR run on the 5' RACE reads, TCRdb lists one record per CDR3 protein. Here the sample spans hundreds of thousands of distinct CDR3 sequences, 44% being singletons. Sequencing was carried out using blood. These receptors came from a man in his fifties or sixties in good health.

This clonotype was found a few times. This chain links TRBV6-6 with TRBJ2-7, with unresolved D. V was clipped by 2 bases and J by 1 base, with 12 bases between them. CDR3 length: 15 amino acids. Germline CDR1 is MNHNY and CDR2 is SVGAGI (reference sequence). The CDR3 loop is CASSYVSGTSYEQYF. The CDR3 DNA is TGTGCCAGCAGTTACGTGTCAGGAACATCCTACGAGCAGTACTTC.

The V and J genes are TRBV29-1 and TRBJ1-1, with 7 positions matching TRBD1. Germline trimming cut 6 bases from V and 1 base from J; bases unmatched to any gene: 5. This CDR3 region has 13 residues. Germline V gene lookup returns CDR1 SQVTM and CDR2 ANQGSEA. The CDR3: CSVMDRPNTEAFF. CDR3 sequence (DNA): TGCAGCGTGATGGACAGGCCGAACACTGAAGCTTTCTTT.

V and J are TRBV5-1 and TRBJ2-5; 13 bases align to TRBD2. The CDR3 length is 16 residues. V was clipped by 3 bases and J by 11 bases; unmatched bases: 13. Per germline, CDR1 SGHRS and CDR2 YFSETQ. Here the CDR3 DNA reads TGCGCCAGCAGCTCCTCCACTAGCGGGGGGGCAAATGAGCAGTACTTC. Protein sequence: CASSSSTSGGANEQYF.

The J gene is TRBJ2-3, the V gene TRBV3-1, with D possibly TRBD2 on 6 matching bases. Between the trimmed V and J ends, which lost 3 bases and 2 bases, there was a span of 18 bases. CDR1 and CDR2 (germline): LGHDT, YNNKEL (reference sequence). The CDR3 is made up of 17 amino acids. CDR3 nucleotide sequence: TGTGCCAGCAGCCAGGGGGATCCGGGACTCCTCACAGATACGCAGTATTTT. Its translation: CASSQGDPGLLTDTQYF.

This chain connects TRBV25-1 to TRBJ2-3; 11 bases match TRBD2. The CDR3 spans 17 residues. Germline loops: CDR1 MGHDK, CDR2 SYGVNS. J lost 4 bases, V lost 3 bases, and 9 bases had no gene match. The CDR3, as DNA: TGTGCCAGCAGTGACCGCCCTAGCGGGGGGTTCGCAGATACGCAGTATTTT. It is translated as CASSDRPSGGFADTQYF. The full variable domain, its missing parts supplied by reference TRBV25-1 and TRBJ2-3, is EADIYQTPRYLVIGTGKKITLECSQTMGHDKMYWYQQDPGMELHLIHYSYGVNSTEKGDLSSESTVSRIRTEHFPLTLESARPSHTSQYLCASSDRPSGGFADTQYFGPGTRLTVL.

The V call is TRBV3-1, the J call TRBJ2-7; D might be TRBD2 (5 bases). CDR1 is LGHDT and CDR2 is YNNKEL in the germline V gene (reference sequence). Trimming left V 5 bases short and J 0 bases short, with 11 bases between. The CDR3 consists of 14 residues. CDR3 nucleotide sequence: TGTGCCAGCAGCATCAGTGGGAGCTCCTACGAGCAGTACTTC. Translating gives CASSISGSSYEQYF.

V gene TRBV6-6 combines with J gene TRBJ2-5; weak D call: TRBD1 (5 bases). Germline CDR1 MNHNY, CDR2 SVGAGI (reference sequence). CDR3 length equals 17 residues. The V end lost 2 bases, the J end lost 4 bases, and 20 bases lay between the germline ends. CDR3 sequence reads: CASSYDRALGRGETQYF. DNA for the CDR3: TGTGCCAGCAGTTACGATAGGGCATTAGGAAGGGGAGAGACCCAGTACTTC.

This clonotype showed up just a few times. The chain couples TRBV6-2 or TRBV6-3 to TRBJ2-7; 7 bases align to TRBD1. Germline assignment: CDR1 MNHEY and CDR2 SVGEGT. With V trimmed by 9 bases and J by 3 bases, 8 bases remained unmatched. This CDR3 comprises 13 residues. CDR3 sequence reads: CASSGQLVYEQYF. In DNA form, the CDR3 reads TGTGCCAGTTCGGGACAGCTAGTCTACGAGCAGTACTTC.

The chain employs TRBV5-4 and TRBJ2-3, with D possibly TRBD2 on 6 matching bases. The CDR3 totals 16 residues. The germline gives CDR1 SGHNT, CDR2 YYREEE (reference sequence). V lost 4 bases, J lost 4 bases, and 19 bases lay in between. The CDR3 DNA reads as TGTGCCAGCAGCCACCTGGCGGGGAGTATCGCAGATACGCAGTATTTT. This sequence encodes CASSHLAGSIADTQYF.

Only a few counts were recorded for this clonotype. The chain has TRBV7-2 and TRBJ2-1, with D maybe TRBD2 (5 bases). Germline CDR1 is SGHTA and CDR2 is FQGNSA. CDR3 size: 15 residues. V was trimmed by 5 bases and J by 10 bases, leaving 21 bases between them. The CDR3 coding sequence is TGTGCCAGCAGCGGGCAAAGCGGTCCCACTCCCGAGCAGTTCTTC. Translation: CASSGQSGPTPEQFF.

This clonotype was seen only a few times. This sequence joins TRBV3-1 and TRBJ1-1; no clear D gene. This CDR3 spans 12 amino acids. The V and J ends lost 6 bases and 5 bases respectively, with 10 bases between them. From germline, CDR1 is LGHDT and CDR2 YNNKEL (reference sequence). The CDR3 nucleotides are TGTGCCAGCAGTCAGGTAGGAACTGAAGCTTTCTTT. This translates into CASSQVGTEAFF.

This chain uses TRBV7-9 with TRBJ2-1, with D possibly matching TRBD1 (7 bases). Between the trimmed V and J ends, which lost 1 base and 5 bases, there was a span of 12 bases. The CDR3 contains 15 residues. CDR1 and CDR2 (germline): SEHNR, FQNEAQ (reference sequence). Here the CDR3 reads CASSLGRGADNEQFF. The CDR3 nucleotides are TGTGCCAGCAGCTTAGGCAGGGGGGCCGACAATGAGCAGTTCTTC. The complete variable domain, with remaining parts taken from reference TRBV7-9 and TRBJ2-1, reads DTGVSQNPRHKITKRGQNVTFRCDPISEHNRLYWYRQTLGQGPEFLTYFQNEAQLEKSRLLSDRFSAERPKGSFSTLEIQRTEQGDSAMYLCASSLGRGADNEQFFGPGTRLTVL.

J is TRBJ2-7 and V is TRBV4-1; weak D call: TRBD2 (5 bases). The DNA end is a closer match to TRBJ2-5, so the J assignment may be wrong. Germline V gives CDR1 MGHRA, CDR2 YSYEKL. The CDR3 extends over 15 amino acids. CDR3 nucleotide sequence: TGCGCCAGCAGCCAAGAAGAATCGCCCGGAGGGACCCAGTACTTC. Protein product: CASSQEESPGGTQYF.

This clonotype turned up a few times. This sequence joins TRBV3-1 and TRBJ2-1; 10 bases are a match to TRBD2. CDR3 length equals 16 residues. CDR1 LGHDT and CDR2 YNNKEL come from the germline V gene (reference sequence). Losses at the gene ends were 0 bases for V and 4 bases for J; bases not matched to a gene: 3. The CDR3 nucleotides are TGTGCCAGCAGCCAAGACCCACTAGCGGGGTACAATGAGCAGTTCTTC. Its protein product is CASSQDPLAGYNEQFF.

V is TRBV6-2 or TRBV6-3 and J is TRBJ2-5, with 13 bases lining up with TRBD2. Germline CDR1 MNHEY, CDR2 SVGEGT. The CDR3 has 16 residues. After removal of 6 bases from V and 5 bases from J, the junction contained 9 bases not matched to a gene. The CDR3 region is CASSSGLAGVWETQYF. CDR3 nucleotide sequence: TGTGCCAGCAGCTCAGGACTAGCGGGGGTTTGGGAGACCCAGTACTTC.

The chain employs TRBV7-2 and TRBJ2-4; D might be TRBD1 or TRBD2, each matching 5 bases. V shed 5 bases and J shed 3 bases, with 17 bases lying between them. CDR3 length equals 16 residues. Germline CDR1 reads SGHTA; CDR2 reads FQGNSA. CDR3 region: CASSAPGRALKNIQYF. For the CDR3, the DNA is TGTGCCAGCAGCGCTCCGGGACGAGCGCTCAAAAACATTCAGTACTTC.

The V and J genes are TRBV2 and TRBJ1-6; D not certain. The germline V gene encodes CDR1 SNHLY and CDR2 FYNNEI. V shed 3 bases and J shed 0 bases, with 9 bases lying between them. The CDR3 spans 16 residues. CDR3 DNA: TGTGCCAGCAGTGACAGGTCGGGCTCCTATAATTCACCCCTCCACTTT. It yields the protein CASSDRSGSYNSPLHF.

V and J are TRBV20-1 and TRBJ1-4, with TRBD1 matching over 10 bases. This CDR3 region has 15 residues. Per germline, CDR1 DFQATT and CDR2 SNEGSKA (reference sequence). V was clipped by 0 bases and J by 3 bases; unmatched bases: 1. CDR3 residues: CSARDGTGANEKLFF. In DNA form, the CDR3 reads TGCAGTGCTAGAGACGGGACAGGGGCTAATGAAAAACTGTTTTTT.

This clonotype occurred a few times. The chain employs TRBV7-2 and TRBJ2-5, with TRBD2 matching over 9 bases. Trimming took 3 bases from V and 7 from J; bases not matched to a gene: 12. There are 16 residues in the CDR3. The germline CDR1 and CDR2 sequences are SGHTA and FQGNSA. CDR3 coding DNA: TGTGCCAGCAGCTTTAAAGCGGGGGGCCCCCCGGGGACCCAGTACTTC. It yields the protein CASSFKAGGPPGTQYF. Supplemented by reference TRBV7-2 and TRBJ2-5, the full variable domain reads GAGVSQSPSNKVTEKGKDVELRCDPISGHTALYWYRQSLGQGLEFLIYFQGNSAPDKSGLPSDRFSAERTGGSVSTLTIQRTQQEDSAVYLCASSFKAGGPPGTQYFGPGTRLLVL.

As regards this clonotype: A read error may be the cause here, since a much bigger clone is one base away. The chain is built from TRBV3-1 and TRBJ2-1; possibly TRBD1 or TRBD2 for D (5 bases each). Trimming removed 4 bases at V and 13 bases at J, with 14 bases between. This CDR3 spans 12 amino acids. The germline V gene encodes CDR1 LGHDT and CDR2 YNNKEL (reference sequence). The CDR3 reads CASSRDQETQFF. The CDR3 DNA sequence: TGTGCCAGCAGCCGGGACCAAGAGACCCAGTTCTTC.

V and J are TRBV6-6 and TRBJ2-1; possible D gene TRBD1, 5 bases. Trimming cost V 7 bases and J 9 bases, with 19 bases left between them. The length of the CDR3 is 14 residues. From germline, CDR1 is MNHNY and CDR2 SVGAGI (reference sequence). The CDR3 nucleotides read TGTGCCAGCAACCTACTGCCCAGGGCTCCTGAGCAGTTCTTC. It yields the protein CASNLLPRAPEQFF.

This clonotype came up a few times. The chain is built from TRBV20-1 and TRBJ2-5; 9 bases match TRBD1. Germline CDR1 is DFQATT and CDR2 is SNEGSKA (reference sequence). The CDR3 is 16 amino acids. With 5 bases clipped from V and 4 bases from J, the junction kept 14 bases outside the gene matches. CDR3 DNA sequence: TGCAGTGCTCCCCCCTCAGTGGACAGGGGAGTAGAGACCCAGTACTTC. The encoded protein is CSAPPSVDRGVETQYF.